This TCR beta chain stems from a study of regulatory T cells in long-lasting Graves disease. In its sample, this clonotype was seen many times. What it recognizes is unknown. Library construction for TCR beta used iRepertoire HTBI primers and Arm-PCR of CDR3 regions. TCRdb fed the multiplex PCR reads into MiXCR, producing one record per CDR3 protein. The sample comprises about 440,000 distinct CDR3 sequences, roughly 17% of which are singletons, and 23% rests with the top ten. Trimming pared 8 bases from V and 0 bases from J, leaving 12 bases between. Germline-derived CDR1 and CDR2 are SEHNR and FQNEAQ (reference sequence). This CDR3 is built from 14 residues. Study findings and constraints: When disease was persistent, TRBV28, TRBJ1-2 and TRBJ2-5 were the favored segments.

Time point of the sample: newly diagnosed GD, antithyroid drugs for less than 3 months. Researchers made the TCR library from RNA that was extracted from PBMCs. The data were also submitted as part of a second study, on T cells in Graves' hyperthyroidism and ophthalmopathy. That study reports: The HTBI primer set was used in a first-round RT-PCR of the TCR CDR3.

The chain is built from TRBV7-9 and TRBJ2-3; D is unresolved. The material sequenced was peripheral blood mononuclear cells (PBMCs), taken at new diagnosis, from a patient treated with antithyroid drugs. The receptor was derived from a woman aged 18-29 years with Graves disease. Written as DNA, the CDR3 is TGTGCCAGCGCCAGCACCACTAGCACAGATACGCAGTATTTT. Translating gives CASASTTSTDTQYF.